The rows below give T cell receptor beta chains drawn from one sample of a study of tumor-infiltrating lymphocytes in primary liver carcinoma. TCRdb reprocessed the multiplex PCR reads via MiXCR and lists one record per CDR3 protein. The sample includes roughly 330,000 distinct CDR3 sequences, approximately 64% seen only once; the top ten take about 6%. Sequencing used peripheral blood. The receptors come from a man aged 40-49 years with primary liver carcinoma and hepatitis B virus infection. The CDR3 runs from the conserved cysteine through the conserved F or W. Fields, in order: D gene, V gene, J gene, clone size, CDR3 DNA, CDR3 protein. The D gene is left open where the match is weak. Only part of the rows carry a size: once, few, many, or a class if the clone is expanded.

TRBD2	TRBV11-2	TRBJ2-7	many	TGTGCCAGCAGCTTAGGACTAGCACGGTCCTACGAGCAGTACTTC	CASSLGLARSYEQYF
TRBD1	TRBV5-4	TRBJ2-3	few	TGTGCCCAGGGGGGACAGGGCACAGATACGCAGTATTTT	CAQGGQGTDTQYF
NA	TRBV28	TRBJ2-6	NA	TGTGCCAGCAGCAACAGACAGGGACTTCTGAGGGGGGCCAACGTCCTGACTTTC	CASSNRQGLLRGANVLTF
NA	TRBV5-6	TRBJ2-1	few	TGTGCCAGCAGCTTAGGCGCCCTAGGTGAGCAGTTCTTC	CASSLGALGEQFF
TRBD1	TRBV28	TRBJ2-7	NA	TGTGCCAGCAGTTTAGGGACAGGACTCTCCTCCTACGAGCAGTACTTC	CASSLGTGLSSYEQYF
NA	TRBV11-3	TRBJ2-2	many	TGTGCCAGCAGCGTAATGTACGGCGGGGAGCTGTTTTTT	CASSVMYGGELFF
NA	TRBV6-2/TRBV6-3	TRBJ2-7	NA	TGTGCCAGCACTCACTGTGGTGGCAGGGGCTACGAGCAGTACTTC	CASTHCGGRGYEQYF
NA	TRBV11-2	TRBJ2-2	many	TGTGCCAGCAACTTAGAACCGGCCGGGGAGCTGTTTTTT	CASNLEPAGELFF
TRBD2	TRBV6-1	TRBJ2-7	NA	TGTGCCAGCATTGAAGTGACTAGCGGGAGTGACGGGCAGTACTTC	CASIEVTSGSDGQYF
TRBD2	TRBV6-6	TRBJ2-1	NA	TGTGCCAGCACCCGACTAGCGGGAGGGAACAATGAGCAGTTCTTC	CASTRLAGGNNEQFF
NA	TRBV28	TRBJ1-2	once	TGTGCCAGCAGCACCGGTGAGGCGTATGGCTACACCTTC	CASSTGEAYGYTF
TRBD2	TRBV6-2/TRBV6-3	TRBJ2-5	once	TGTGCCAGCACTGGACTAGCGGCTAAAGAGACCCAGTACTTC	CASTGLAAKETQYF
NA	TRBV5-1	TRBJ2-3	NA	TGCGCCTGCAGCCCTCTTGGCACAGATACGCAGTATTTT	CACSPLGTDTQYF